These 25 T cell receptor beta chains originate from one sample sequenced in a study of technical replicates of blood from a few donors. Produced via immunoSEQ multiplex PCR; TCRdb's table is partial and in-frame only. Of 55,000 to 75,000 clones listed, approximately 92% are singletons. The specimen sequenced was PBMCs. The receptors here all came from a human donor in good health. Some clones in this sample may be carry-over from other donors' samples.

The V gene is TRBV11-2, the J gene TRBJ1-2, with D possibly TRBD1 on 5 matching bases. Germline assignment: CDR1 SGHAT and CDR2 FQNNGV. The CDR3 is made up of 14 amino acids. V shed 4 bases and J shed 4 bases, with 13 bases lying between them. CDR3 residues: CASSSIRVAYGYTF. CDR3 nucleotides: TGTGCCAGCAGCTCTATCAGGGTGGCCTATGGCTACACCTTC.

V is TRBV29-1 and J is TRBJ1-2, with D unclear. Germline V gene data show CDR1 as SQVTM and CDR2 as ANQGSEA. V was pared by 4 bases and J by 0 bases, with 6 bases between. The CDR3 sequence is 12 residues long. The CDR3 DNA follows: TGCAGCGTTGTACTGCCTAACTATGGCTACACCTTC. Protein product: CSVVLPNYGYTF.

The sample holds one count of this clone. The conserved closing phenylalanine or tryptophan is absent in this CDR3, likely reflecting a read error. The DNA is left out, because the CDR3 cannot be placed on it with certainty; the CDR3 is given as TCRdb lists it. The chain combines TRBV6-5 with TRBJ1-1; TRBD1 was called by the table and not checked on the DNA. Germline-derived CDR1 and CDR2 are MNHEY and SVGAGI. The CDR3 totals 11 residues, both ends included. Here the CDR3 reads CASSYMGHHFY.

The V gene is TRBV5-4, the J gene TRBJ2-6, with TRBD1 identical over 9 bases. The CDR3 has 16 residues. CDR1 is SGHNT, CDR2 YYREEE, per germline (reference sequence). The V and J ends lost 4 bases and 1 base, in that order; junction bases with no gene match: 3. CDR3 region: CASSRDRVSGANVLTF. CDR3 DNA: TGTGCCAGCAGCAGGGACAGGGTTTCTGGGGCCAACGTCCTGACTTTC.

The V call is TRBV2, the J call TRBJ1-6; D possibly corresponds to TRBD1 (5 bases). V lost 6 bases and J 6 bases, leaving 9 bases between the germline ends. The length of the CDR3 is 13 residues. Germline-derived CDR1 and CDR2 are SNHLY and FYNNEI. CDR3 sequence: CASRDRTNSPLHF. The CDR3 DNA reads as TGTGCCAGCAGAGACAGAACTAATTCACCCCTCCACTTT.

The chain links TRBV27 to TRBJ2-7; 8 nucleotides align to TRBD1. This CDR3 spans 14 amino acids. The germline gives CDR1 MNHEY, CDR2 SMNVEV (reference sequence). V was pared by 3 bases and J by 5 bases, with 6 bases of the junction left unmatched. This chain's CDR3 is CASSFVDRAHEQYF. The CDR3 bases are TGTGCCAGCAGTTTCGTGGACAGGGCCCACGAGCAGTACTTC.

The genes are TRBV11-2 and TRBJ1-2; D uncertain. With 6 bases removed from V and 7 bases from J, the gap between germline ends came to 21 bases. CDR1 and CDR2 (germline): SGHAT, FQNNGV. The CDR3 has 15 residues. For the CDR3, the DNA is TGTGCCAGCAGTAACGAACGGGGATACTGGGTTGGCTACACCTTC. Residues: CASSNERGYWVGYTF.

This clone showed up just once. The chain joins TRBV7-2 to TRBJ2-1; D remains unclear. CDR1 and CDR2 (germline): SGHTA, FQGNSA. There are 13 residues in the CDR3. V gave up 5 bases and J gave up 8 bases, with 13 bases separating them. The CDR3 region has the DNA TGTGCCAGCAGCCCCGCGCCGGTTGATGAGCAGTTCTTC. Translation gives CASSPAPVDEQFF.

The chain is built from TRBV6-6 and TRBJ2-7; 10 bases line up with TRBD2. Germline V gene sequence: CDR1 MNHNY, CDR2 SVGAGI (reference sequence). V dropped 2 bases and J dropped 2; count of bases not matched to a gene: 3. This CDR3 has 15 residues. CDR3 nucleotides: TGTGCCAGCAGTTACCCACTAGCGGGGACCTACGAGCAGTACTTC. Translating it yields CASSYPLAGTYEQYF.

The CDR3 region has the DNA TGTGCCAGCAGCCCCTACCTAGCCGGGTCGTCGGAGCAGTACTTC. Protein sequence: CASSPYLAGSSEQYF. This chain links TRBV2 with TRBJ2-7; tentatively, D is TRBD2 (5 bases). Germline V gene data show CDR1 as SNHLY and CDR2 as FYNNEI. V was clipped by 6 bases and J by 7 bases, with 22 bases between them. The CDR3 runs 15 residues.

This chain joins TRBV29-1 and TRBJ2-7, with 9 bases fitting TRBD1. Germline loops: CDR1 SQVTM, CDR2 ANQGSEA. This CDR3 is 12 amino acids long. J gave up 6 bases and V 1 base, and 1 base lay outside the gene matches. This CDR3 is CSVEGDRAEQYF. In DNA, the CDR3 is TGCAGCGTTGAAGGGGACAGGGCCGAGCAGTACTTC.

The CDR3 bases are TGTGCCAGCGGGGGGGGAAATGAGCAGTTCTTC. This codes for CASGGGNEQFF. The chain uses TRBV6-5 and TRBJ2-1; 7 positions match TRBD2. CDR1 is MNHEY and CDR2 is SVGAGI in the germline V gene. V lost 8 bases, J lost 7 bases, and 2 bases stayed unmatched. The CDR3 runs 11 residues.

The chain is built from TRBV5-1 and TRBJ1-4, with D possibly being TRBD1 (5 bases). Per the germline V gene, CDR1 is SGHRS and CDR2 is YFSETQ. V was trimmed by 7 bases and J by 8 bases, leaving 18 bases between them. This CDR3 region has 14 residues. The chain's CDR3 is CASSLGGTGEKLFF. The CDR3 DNA is TGCGCCAGCTCCCTCGGGGGGACGGGGGAAAAACTGTTTTTT.

This clone was seen only once. CDR3 region: CASSALAGGPETQYF. The CDR3 DNA follows: TGTGCCAGCAGCGCACTAGCGGGAGGGCCGGAGACCCAGTACTTC. V gene TRBV2 combines with J gene TRBJ2-5, with 13 positions matching TRBD2. This CDR3 is built from 15 residues. V trimming: 6 bases; J trimming: 5 bases; junction bases outside the gene matches: 6. The V gene's germline CDR1 is SNHLY and CDR2 FYNNEI.

This chain uses TRBV9 with TRBJ2-2, with TRBD1 matching over 8 bases. There are 15 residues in the CDR3. V was pared by 2 bases and J by 4 bases, with 4 bases of the junction left unmatched. Per the germline V gene, CDR1 is SGDLS and CDR2 is YYNGEE. The chain's CDR3 is CASSVTGTGTGELFF. The CDR3 nucleotides are TGTGCCAGCAGCGTCACCGGGACAGGCACCGGGGAGCTGTTTTTT.

This rearrangement joins TRBV7-9 to TRBJ1-5; no definite D call. Germline V lookup: CDR1 SEHNR, CDR2 FQNEAQ (reference sequence). CDR3 length: 15 amino acids. V dropped 3 bases and J dropped 1 base, with 10 bases sitting between them. CDR3 nucleotides: TGTGCCAGCAGCTTGGACGGACTCAGCAATCAGCCCCAGCATTTT. Translating it yields CASSLDGLSNQPQHF.

The J gene is TRBJ2-5, the V gene TRBV7-2; possibly TRBD1 for D (7 bases). This CDR3 region has 15 residues. V was shortened by 5 bases and J by 7 bases, with 20 bases between the two germline ends. From germline, CDR1 is SGHTA and CDR2 FQGNSA. CDR3 residues: CASSVGGGHKGTQYF. CDR3 bases: TGTGCCAGCAGCGTAGGAGGGGGCCACAAGGGGACCCAGTACTTC.

The chain combines TRBV12-1 with TRBJ1-1; the table's D call, TRBD1, was not checked against the DNA. TRBV12-1 represents a pseudogene. The CDR3 extends over 17 amino acids. The CDR3 DNA is TGTGCCAGCACCCTGCATGGAAAAGGGGGCATGAACACTGAAGCTTTCTTT. Translation: CASTLHGKGGMNTEAFF.

This clone was recorded only once. This rearrangement joins TRBV4-1 to TRBJ1-5, with 8 positions matching TRBD1. The CDR3 spans 16 residues. J gave up 6 bases and V 3 bases, and 10 bases lay outside the gene matches. Germline V lookup: CDR1 MGHRA, CDR2 YSYEKL. The CDR3 is CASSQQVQGALQPQHF. CDR3 sequence (DNA): TGCGCCAGCAGCCAGCAGGTTCAGGGGGCCCTTCAGCCCCAGCATTTT.

This clone was recorded once. This sequence joins TRBV9 and TRBJ2-5, with 11 bases lining up with TRBD2. The CDR3 is made up of 18 amino acids. V lost 0 bases and J lost 4; bases outside the gene matches: 11. The germline V gene encodes CDR1 SGDLS and CDR2 YYNGEE. CDR3 in DNA: TGTGCCAGCAGCGTAGGGGATAGCGGGGGGGCATCGGGAGAGACCCAGTACTTC. It encodes CASSVGDSGGASGETQYF.

In this sample, this clone turned up once. The chain joins TRBV27 to TRBJ1-1; tentatively, D is TRBD1 (6 bases). Trimming shortened V by 5 bases and J by 1 base, and 14 bases separated the two germline ends. The CDR3 consists of 15 residues. From germline, CDR1 is MNHEY and CDR2 SMNVEV (reference sequence). In DNA form, the CDR3 reads TGTGCCAGCAGTGGTCAGGGGCTGGGGAACACTGAAGCTTTCTTT. The encoded protein is CASSGQGLGNTEAFF.

The rearrangement uses TRBV6-5 and TRBJ1-6, with 7 bases that match TRBD1. The CDR3 has 16 residues. Unmatched junction bases numbered 4, after V lost 0 bases and J lost 5 bases. CDR1 and CDR2 (germline): MNHEY, SVGAGI. The CDR3, as DNA: TGTGCCAGCAGTTACTCTGGCAGGGGGAATAATTCACCCCTCCACTTT. Translating it yields CASSYSGRGNNSPLHF.

This clone has more than one count but fewer than ten. This chain connects TRBV5-1 to TRBJ1-1, with D possibly being TRBD1 (6 bases). In germline, CDR1 is SGHRS, CDR2 YFSETQ. This CDR3 spans 13 amino acids. The V and J ends lost 7 bases and 4 bases respectively, with 14 bases between them. The CDR3 spells CASARTEGTEAFF. Here the CDR3 DNA reads TGCGCCAGCGCGAGGACAGAGGGCACTGAAGCTTTCTTT.

This clone has more than one count but fewer than ten. The V call is TRBV4-2, the J call TRBJ2-3; maybe TRBD2 (5 bases). Germline V lookup: CDR1 LGHNA, CDR2 YNFKEQ. The CDR3 runs to 14 residues. Trimming cost V 5 bases and J 4 bases, with 13 bases left between them. The CDR3 DNA reads TGTGCCAGCAGCGGAGGTCAGGAGGCAGATACGCAGTATTTT. Amino acids: CASSGGQEADTQYF.

The chain joins TRBV10-3 to TRBJ2-2; D remains unclear. V lost 10 bases to trimming and J lost 3 bases, with 12 bases between them. The CDR3 sequence is 13 residues long. Germline V CDR1 and CDR2: ENHRY, SYGVKD. CDR3 DNA: TGTGCCACCAAGTGGCAGGACACCGGGGAGCTGTTTTTT. It encodes CATKWQDTGELFF.